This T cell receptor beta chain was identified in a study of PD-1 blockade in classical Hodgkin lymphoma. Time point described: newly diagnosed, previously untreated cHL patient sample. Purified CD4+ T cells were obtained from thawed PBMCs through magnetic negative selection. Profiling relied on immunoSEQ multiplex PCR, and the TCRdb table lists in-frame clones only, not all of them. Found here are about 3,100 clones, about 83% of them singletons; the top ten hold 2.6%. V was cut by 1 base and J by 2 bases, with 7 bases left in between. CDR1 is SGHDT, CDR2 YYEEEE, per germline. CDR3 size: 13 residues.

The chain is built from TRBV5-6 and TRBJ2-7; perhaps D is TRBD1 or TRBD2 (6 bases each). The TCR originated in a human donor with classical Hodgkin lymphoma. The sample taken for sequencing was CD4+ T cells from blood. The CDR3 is CASSLRGAYEQYF. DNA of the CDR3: TGTGCCAGCAGCTTGAGGGGGGCCTACGAGCAGTACTTC.